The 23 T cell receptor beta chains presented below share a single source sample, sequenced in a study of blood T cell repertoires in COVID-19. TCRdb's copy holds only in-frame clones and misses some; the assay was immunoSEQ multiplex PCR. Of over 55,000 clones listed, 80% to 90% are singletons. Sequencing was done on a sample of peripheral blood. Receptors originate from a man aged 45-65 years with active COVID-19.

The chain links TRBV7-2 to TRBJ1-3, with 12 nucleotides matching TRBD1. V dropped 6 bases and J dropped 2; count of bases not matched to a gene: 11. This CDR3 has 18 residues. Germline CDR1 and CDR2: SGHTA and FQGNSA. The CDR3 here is CASRPPAGTGGPGNTIYF. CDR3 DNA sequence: TGTGCCAGCAGGCCTCCCGCAGGGACAGGGGGCCCTGGAAACACCATATATTTT.

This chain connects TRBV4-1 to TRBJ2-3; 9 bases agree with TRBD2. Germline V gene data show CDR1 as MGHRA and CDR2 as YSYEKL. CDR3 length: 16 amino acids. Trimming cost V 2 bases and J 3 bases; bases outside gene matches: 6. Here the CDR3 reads CASSQFSGRNTDTQYF. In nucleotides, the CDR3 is TGCGCCAGCAGCCAATTCAGCGGGAGGAATACAGATACGCAGTATTTT.

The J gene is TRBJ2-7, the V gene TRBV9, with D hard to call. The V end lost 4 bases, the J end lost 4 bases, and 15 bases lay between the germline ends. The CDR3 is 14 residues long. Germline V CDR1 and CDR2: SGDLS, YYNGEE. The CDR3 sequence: CASSPSPGGYEQYF. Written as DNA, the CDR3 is TGTGCCAGCAGCCCCTCCCCGGGTGGGTACGAGCAGTACTTC. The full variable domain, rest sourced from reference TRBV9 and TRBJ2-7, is DSGVTQTPKHLITATGQRVTLRCSPRSGDLSVYWYQQSLDQGLQFLIQYYNGEERAKGNILERFSAQQFPDLHSELNLSSLELGDSALYFCASSPSPGGYEQYFGPGTRLTVT.

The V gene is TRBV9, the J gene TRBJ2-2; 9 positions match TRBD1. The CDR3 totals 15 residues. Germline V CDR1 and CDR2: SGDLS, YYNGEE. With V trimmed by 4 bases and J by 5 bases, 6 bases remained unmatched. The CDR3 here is CASSPGTGNTGELFF. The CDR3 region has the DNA TGTGCCAGCAGCCCCGGGACAGGGAATACCGGGGAGCTGTTTTTT.

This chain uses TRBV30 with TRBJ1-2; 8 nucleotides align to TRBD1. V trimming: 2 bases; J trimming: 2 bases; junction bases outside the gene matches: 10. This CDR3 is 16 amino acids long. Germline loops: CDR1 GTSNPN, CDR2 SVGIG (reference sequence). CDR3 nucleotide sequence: TGTGCCTGGAGTCGAGGACAGGGCTCCCGCAACTATGGCTACACCTTC. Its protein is CAWSRGQGSRNYGYTF.

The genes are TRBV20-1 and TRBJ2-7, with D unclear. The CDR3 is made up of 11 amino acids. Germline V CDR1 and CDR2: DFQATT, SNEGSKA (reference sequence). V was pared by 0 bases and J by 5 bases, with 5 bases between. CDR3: CSARDVDEQYF. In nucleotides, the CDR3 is TGCAGTGCTAGAGATGTCGACGAGCAGTACTTC.

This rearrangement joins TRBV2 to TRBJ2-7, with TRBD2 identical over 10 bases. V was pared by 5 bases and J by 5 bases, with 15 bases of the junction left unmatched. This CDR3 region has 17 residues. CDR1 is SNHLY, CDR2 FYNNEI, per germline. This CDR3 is CASSPLSGLALANEQYF. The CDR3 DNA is TGTGCCAGCAGTCCGTTGTCGGGACTAGCGTTGGCCAACGAGCAGTACTTC. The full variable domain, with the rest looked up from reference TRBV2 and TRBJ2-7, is EPEVTQTPSHQVTQMGQEVILRCVPISNHLYFYWYRQILGQKVEFLVSFYNNEISEKSEIFDDQFSVERPDGSNFTLKIRSTKLEDSAMYFCASSPLSGLALANEQYFGPGTRLTVT.

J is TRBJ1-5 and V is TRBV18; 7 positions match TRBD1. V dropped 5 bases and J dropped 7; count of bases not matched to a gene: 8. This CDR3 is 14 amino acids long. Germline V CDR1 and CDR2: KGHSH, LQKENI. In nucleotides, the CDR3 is TGTGCCAGCTCAGAACAGGGGACGGGACAGCCCCAGCATTTT. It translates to CASSEQGTGQPQHF.

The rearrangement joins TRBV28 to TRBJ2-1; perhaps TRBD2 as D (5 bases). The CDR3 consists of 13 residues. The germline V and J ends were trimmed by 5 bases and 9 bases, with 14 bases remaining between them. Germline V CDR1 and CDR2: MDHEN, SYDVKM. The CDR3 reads CASSRPPSREQFF. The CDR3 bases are TGTGCCAGCAGTAGGCCCCCTAGCCGTGAGCAGTTCTTC.

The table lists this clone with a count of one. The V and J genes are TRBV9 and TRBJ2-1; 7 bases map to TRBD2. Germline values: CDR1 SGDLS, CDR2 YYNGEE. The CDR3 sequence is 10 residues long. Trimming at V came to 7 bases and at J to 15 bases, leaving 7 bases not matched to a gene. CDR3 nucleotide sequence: TGTGCCAGCGGGACGGGAGGCAGGTTCTTC. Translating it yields CASGTGGRFF. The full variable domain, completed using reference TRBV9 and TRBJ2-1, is DSGVTQTPKHLITATGQRVTLRCSPRSGDLSVYWYQQSLDQGLQFLIQYYNGEERAKGNILERFSAQQFPDLHSELNLSSLELGDSALYFCASGTGGRFFGPGTRLTVL.

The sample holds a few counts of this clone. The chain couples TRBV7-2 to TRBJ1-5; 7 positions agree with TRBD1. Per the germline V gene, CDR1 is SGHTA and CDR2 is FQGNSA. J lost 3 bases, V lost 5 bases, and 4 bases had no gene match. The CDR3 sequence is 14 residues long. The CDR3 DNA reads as TGTGCCAGCAGCCAGACAGGGCTCAATCAGCCCCAGCATTTT. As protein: CASSQTGLNQPQHF.

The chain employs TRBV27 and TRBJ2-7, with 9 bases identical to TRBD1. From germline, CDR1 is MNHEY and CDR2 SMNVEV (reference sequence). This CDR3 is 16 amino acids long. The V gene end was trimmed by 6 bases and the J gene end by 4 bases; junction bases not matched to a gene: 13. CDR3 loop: CASRMTGTGKRYEQYF. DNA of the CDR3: TGTGCCAGCAGGATGACCGGGACAGGGAAAAGGTACGAGCAGTACTTC.

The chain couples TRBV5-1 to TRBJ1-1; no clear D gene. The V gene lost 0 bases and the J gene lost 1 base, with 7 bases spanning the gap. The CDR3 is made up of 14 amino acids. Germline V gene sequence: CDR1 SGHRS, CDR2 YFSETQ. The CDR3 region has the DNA TGCGCCAGCAGCTTGGTTTCCGGGAACACTGAAGCTTTCTTT. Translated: CASSLVSGNTEAFF.

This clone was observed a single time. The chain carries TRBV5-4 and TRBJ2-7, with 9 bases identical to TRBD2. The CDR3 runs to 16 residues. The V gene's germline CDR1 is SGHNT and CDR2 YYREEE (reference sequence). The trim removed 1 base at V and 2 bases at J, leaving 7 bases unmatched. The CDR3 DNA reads TGTGCCAGCAGCTTGCGATCGCCTAGCGGGACCTACGAGCAGTACTTC. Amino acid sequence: CASSLRSPSGTYEQYF.

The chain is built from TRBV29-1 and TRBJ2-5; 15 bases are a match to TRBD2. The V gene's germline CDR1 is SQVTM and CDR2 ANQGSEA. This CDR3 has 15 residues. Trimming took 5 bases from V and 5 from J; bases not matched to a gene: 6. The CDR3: CSVRKGTSGRETQYF. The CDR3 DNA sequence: TGCAGCGTTAGAAAGGGGACTAGCGGGAGGGAGACCCAGTACTTC.

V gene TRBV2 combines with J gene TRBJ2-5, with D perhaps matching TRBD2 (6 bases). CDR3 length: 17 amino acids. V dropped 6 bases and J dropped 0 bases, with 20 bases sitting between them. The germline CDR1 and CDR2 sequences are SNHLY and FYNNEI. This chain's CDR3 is CASSLPWAGRDQETQYF. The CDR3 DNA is TGTGCCAGCAGCCTCCCCTGGGCGGGAAGAGACCAAGAGACCCAGTACTTC.

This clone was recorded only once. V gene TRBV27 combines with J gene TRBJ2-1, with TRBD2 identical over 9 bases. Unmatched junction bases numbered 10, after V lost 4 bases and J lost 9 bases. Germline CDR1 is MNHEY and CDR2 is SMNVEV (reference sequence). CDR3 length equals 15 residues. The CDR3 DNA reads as TGTGCCAGCAGTTCGATCATAGCGGGAGAGCGTGAGCAGTTCTTC. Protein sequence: CASSSIIAGEREQFF.

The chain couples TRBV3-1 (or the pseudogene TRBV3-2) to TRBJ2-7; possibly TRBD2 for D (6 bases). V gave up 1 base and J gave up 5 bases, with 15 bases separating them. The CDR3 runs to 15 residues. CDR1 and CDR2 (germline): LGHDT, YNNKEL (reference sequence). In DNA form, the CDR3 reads TGTGCCAGCAGCCAAGTGTCGGGGGAGAAGGACGAGCAGTACTTC. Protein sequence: CASSQVSGEKDEQYF.

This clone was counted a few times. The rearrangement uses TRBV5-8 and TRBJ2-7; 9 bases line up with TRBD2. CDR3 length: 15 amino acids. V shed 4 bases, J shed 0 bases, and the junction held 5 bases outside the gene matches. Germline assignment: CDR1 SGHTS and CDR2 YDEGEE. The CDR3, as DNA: TGTGCCAGCAGCCGGGGACTAGCCCACTCCTACGAGCAGTACTTC. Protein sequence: CASSRGLAHSYEQYF. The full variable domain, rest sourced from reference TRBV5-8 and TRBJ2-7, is EAGVTQSPTHLIKTRGQQATLRCSPISGHTSVYWYQQALGLGLQFLLWYDEGEERNRGNFPPRFSGRQFPNYSSELNVNALELEDSALYLCASSRGLAHSYEQYFGPGTRLTVT.

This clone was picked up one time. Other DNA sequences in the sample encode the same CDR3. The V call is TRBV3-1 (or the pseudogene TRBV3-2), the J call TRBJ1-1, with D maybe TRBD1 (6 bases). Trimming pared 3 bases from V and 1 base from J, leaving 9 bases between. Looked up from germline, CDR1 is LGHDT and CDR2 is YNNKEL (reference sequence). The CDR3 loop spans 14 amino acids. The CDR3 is CASSQGARNTEAFF. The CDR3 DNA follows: TGTGCCAGCAGCCAGGGGGCCAGGAACACTGAAGCTTTCTTT.

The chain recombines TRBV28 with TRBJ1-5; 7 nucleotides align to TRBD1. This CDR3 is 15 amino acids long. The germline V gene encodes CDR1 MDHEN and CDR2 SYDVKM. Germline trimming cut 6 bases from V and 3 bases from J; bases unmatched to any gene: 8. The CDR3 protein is CASSRRQGDNQPQHF. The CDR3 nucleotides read TGTGCCAGCAGCAGAAGGCAGGGGGACAATCAGCCCCAGCATTTT.

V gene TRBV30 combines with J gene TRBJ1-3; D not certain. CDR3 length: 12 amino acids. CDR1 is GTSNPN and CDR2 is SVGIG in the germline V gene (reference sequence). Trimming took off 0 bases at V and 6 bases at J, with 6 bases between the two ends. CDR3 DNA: TGTGCCTGGAGTGTATCGGTAAACACCATATATTTT. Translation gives CAWSVSVNTIYF.

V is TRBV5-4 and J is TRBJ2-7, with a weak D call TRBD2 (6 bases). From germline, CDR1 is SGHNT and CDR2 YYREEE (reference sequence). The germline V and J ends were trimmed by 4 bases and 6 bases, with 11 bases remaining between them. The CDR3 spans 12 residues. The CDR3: CASSREDGEQYF. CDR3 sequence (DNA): TGTGCCAGCAGCAGGGAGGACGGCGAGCAGTACTTC. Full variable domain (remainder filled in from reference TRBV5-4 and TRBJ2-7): ETGVTQSPTHLIKTRGQQVTLRCSSQSGHNTVSWYQQALGQGPQFIFQYYREEENGRGNFPPRFSGLQFPNYSSELNVNALELDDSALYLCASSREDGEQYFGPGTRLTVT.